Shown below are 24 T cell receptor beta chains from a single sample sequenced in a study of blood T cells in healthy people across ages. Primed by a sample-barcoded 5' primer and a J-beta primer mix, a second PCR proceeded for roughly 6 to 12 cycles. TCRdb reanalysed the 5' RACE reads using MiXCR and keeps one entry per CDR3 protein. The sample carries about 1 million distinct CDR3 sequences, 40% to 45% recorded once. Sequences were obtained from blood. These receptor sequences come from a woman aged 55-70 years in good health.

The V gene is TRBV27, the J gene TRBJ2-7; D call uncertain. Germline CDR1 reads MNHEY; CDR2 reads SMNVEV (reference sequence). The germline V and J ends were trimmed by 4 bases and 3 bases, with 10 bases remaining between them. The length of the CDR3 is 13 residues. The CDR3 region has the DNA TGTGCCAGCAGTTCTTCCCCCTTCTACGAGCAGTACTTC. Its protein product is CASSSSPFYEQYF.

This chain joins TRBV20-1 and TRBJ1-1, with D possibly matching TRBD1 (5 bases). This CDR3 contains 15 residues. Per germline, CDR1 DFQATT and CDR2 SNEGSKA (reference sequence). V was clipped by 1 base and J by 1 base, with 13 bases between them. The CDR3 is CSARAVGVWNTEAFF. The CDR3 DNA is TGCAGTGCTAGAGCTGTGGGGGTATGGAACACTGAAGCTTTCTTT.

There are a few counts of this clonotype. The chain employs TRBV5-6 and TRBJ2-3, with 7 bases that match TRBD2. The CDR3 length is 16 residues. V lost 0 bases, J lost 0 bases, and 4 bases stayed unmatched. Germline loops: CDR1 SGHDT, CDR2 YYEEEE. The CDR3 nucleotides read TGTGCCAGCAGCTTGGAACTAGCGACTAGCACAGATACGCAGTATTTT. This gives the protein CASSLELATSTDTQYF.

The V and J genes are TRBV9 and TRBJ1-1, with TRBD1 matching over 9 bases. From germline, CDR1 is SGDLS and CDR2 YYNGEE. The CDR3 is made up of 15 amino acids. Germline trimming cut 0 bases from V and 6 bases from J; bases unmatched to any gene: 6. The CDR3 bases are TGTGCCAGCAGCGTAGTGGCAAGACAGGGGGCTGAAGCTTTCTTT. Its translation: CASSVVARQGAEAFF.

V is TRBV5-1 and J is TRBJ2-1, with D possibly called TRBD1 or TRBD2 (6 bases each). Germline V gives CDR1 SGHRS, CDR2 YFSETQ. CDR3 length: 16 amino acids. Trimming left V 4 bases short and J 4 bases short, with 18 bases between. The CDR3 coding sequence is TGCGCCAGCAGCCCCATGGGGGGACACATTTACAATGAGCAGTTCTTC. This translates into CASSPMGGHIYNEQFF.

The rearrangement uses TRBV6-6 and TRBJ1-4; D possibly corresponds to TRBD1 (5 bases). CDR3 length equals 12 residues. In germline, CDR1 is MNHNY, CDR2 SVGAGI (reference sequence). Trimming shortened V by 9 bases and J by 7 bases, and 12 bases separated the two germline ends. In DNA, the CDR3 is TGTGCCAGTAGCCAGGGTTTTGAAAAACTGTTTTTT. Its translation: CASSQGFEKLFF.

The CDR3, as DNA: TGCAGTGCTCCGGGACAGGGTTCACACTACGAGCAGTACTTC. Protein sequence: CSAPGQGSHYEQYF. This chain uses TRBV20-1 with TRBJ2-7, with 9 positions matching TRBD1. CDR1 is DFQATT, CDR2 SNEGSKA, per germline (reference sequence). V lost 5 bases to trimming and J lost 3 bases; unmatched junction nucleotides: 8. The CDR3 contains 14 residues.

The V call is TRBV5-1, the J call TRBJ2-3, with 7 positions matching TRBD2. CDR1 is SGHRS and CDR2 is YFSETQ in the germline V gene. The junction had 16 bases not matched to a gene; V was cut back by 1 base and J by 5 bases. The CDR3 covers 18 residues. CDR3 in amino acids: CASSLLGSLAATRDTQYF. The CDR3 DNA reads as TGCGCCAGCAGCTTGTTAGGTTCCCTAGCGGCGACCCGAGATACGCAGTATTTT.

This clonotype has just a few counts. The J gene is TRBJ1-2, the V gene TRBV11-2; 7 nucleotides match TRBD1. Trimming took 1 base from V and 3 from J; bases not matched to a gene: 5. The CDR3 spans 15 residues. Per germline, CDR1 SGHAT and CDR2 FQNNGV. Here the CDR3 reads CASSLVGQGDYGYTF. The CDR3 nucleotides read TGTGCCAGCAGCTTAGTTGGCCAGGGGGACTATGGCTACACCTTC. The whole variable domain, remainder taken from reference TRBV11-2 and TRBJ1-2, is EAGVAQSPRYKIIEKRQSVAFWCNPISGHATLYWYQQILGQGPKLLIQFQNNGVVDDSQLPKDRFSAERLKGVDSTLKIQPAKLEDSAVYLCASSLVGQGDYGYTFGSGTRLTVV.

The chain employs TRBV7-9 and TRBJ2-5; 15 nucleotides line up with TRBD2. Matching the DNA end better, TRBJ2-7 makes the J call doubtful. CDR3 length: 18 amino acids. Germline V gene sequence: CDR1 SEHNR, CDR2 FQNEAQ (reference sequence). This chain's CDR3 is CASSTDAGTSGRRYEQYF. As DNA, the CDR3 is TGTGCCAGCAGCACGGATGCCGGGACTAGCGGGAGGAGGTACGAGCAGTACTTC.

This clonotype was picked up many times. The V gene is TRBV5-1, the J gene TRBJ2-1; the match to TRBD2 covers 10 bases. Germline loops: CDR1 SGHRS, CDR2 YFSETQ. The V segment lost 5 bases and the J segment 9 bases; nucleotides outside the gene matches: 8. CDR3 length: 14 amino acids. The CDR3 is CASSPLAGKSEQFF. DNA of the CDR3: TGCGCCAGCAGTCCACTAGCGGGAAAGAGTGAGCAGTTCTTC. The full variable domain, in which reference TRBV5-1 and TRBJ2-1 provide the parts outside the CDR3, is KAGVTQTPRYLIKTRGQQVTLSCSPISGHRSVSWYQQTPGQGLQFLFEYFSETQRNKGNFPGRFSGRQFSNSRSEMNVSTLELGDSALYLCASSPLAGKSEQFFGPGTRLTVL.

This clonotype was seen a few times. The chain has TRBV24-1 and TRBJ2-1; a weak D match, TRBD1 (5 bases). This CDR3 is 13 amino acids long. The V gene lost 3 bases and the J gene lost 7 bases, with 9 bases spanning the gap. From germline, CDR1 is KGHDR and CDR2 SFDVKD. The CDR3 protein is CATSDPQGNEQFF. The CDR3 nucleotides are TGTGCCACCAGTGATCCCCAGGGTAATGAGCAGTTCTTC.

In the case of this clonotype: Given the absence of the conserved phenylalanine or tryptophan at the CDR3 end, a read error is likely. This chain uses TRBV3-1 with TRBJ1-2; no definite D call. V lost 4 bases and J lost 5, with 8 bases in between. The CDR3 has 12 amino acids. CDR1 LGHDT and CDR2 YNNKEL come from the germline V gene (reference sequence). The DNA of the CDR3 is TGTGCCAGCAGCCTCCGACCGTATGGCTACACCATC. This encodes CASSLRPYGYTI.

In DNA form, the CDR3 reads TGCAGCGTCGCCGCTGGCGGGAGGTCGAATGAGCAGTTCTTC. It specifies CSVAAGGRSNEQFF. The chain is built from TRBV29-1 and TRBJ2-1; TRBD2 agrees at 8 bases. CDR1 is SQVTM and CDR2 is ANQGSEA in the germline V gene. V lost 6 bases and J lost 7; bases outside the gene matches: 11. CDR3 length: 14 amino acids.

This rearrangement joins TRBV6-2 or TRBV6-3 to TRBJ2-1; D gene ambiguous. Trimming stripped 6 bases from V and 0 bases from J, with 18 bases between. Germline V CDR1 and CDR2: MNHEY, SVGEGT. The CDR3 consists of 17 residues. CDR3 sequence (DNA): TGTGCCAGCAGCATAGGTGTCAGCTCGAGCTCCTACAATGAGCAGTTCTTC. This translates into CASSIGVSSSSYNEQFF.

This clonotype turned up a few times. The V call is TRBV20-1, the J call TRBJ2-5, with TRBD1 matching 7 bases. The V gene end was trimmed by 3 bases and the J gene end by 11 bases; junction bases not matched to a gene: 18. This CDR3 has 15 residues. The germline V gene has CDR1 DFQATT and CDR2 SNEGSKA (reference sequence). The CDR3 DNA is TGCAGTGCTAGCGTACGGGACAGCCACCCGTATGGGCAGTACTTC. Protein sequence: CSASVRDSHPYGQYF.

This chain joins TRBV10-1 and TRBJ2-7; TRBD1 matches at 7 bases. The CDR3 is made up of 12 amino acids. V trimming: 4 bases; J trimming: 6 bases; junction bases outside the gene matches: 3. Germline loops: CDR1 WNHNN, CDR2 SYGVQD (reference sequence). CDR3 loop: CASSGTGCEQYF. DNA for the CDR3: TGCGCCAGCAGTGGGACAGGCTGCGAGCAGTACTTC.

The V gene is TRBV4-2, the J gene TRBJ2-7, with no clear D. Germline values: CDR1 LGHNA, CDR2 YNFKEQ. CDR3 size: 14 residues. The V and J ends lost 1 base and 2 bases respectively, with 9 bases between them. This CDR3 is CASSQASGAYEQYF. DNA of the CDR3: TGTGCCAGCAGCCAAGCATCCGGAGCCTACGAGCAGTACTTC.

The chain joins TRBV3-1 to TRBJ2-3, with unresolved D. Trimming took 3 bases from V and 4 from J, leaving 5 bases between them. Germline V gene data show CDR1 as LGHDT and CDR2 as YNNKEL (reference sequence). This CDR3 comprises 12 residues. The CDR3 loop is CASSHPSDTQYF. CDR3 nucleotide sequence: TGTGCCAGCAGCCACCCATCAGATACGCAGTATTTT.

The chain joins TRBV24-1 to TRBJ2-1, with TRBD1 as a possible D gene (6 bases). Germline V CDR1 and CDR2: KGHDR, SFDVKD. With 6 bases removed from V and 9 bases from J, the gap between germline ends came to 14 bases. The CDR3 spans 13 residues. CDR3 nucleotides: TGTGCCACCAGTAGAACAGGGTTTCCTGAGCAGTTCTTC. Amino acid sequence: CATSRTGFPEQFF.

Note on this clonotype: At one boundary the junction diverges from the germline segment, which might be a read error. The chain recombines TRBV11-1 with TRBJ2-6; D might be TRBD1 or TRBD2, each matching 5 bases. Germline assignment: CDR1 SGHAT and CDR2 FQDESV (reference sequence). CDR3 length: 18 amino acids. CDR3 DNA: TGTGCCGGCAGCGGTCGGGACGGGGAGAGCTCTGGGGCCAACGTCCTGACTTTC. Protein product: CAGSGRDGESSGANVLTF.

To note about this clonotype: The junction does not match germline at one end; this may be a read error. This chain joins TRBV15 and TRBJ2-1; 11 nucleotides match TRBD2. Germline lookup yields CDR1 LNHNV and CDR2 YYDKDF (reference sequence). This CDR3 has 16 amino acids. CDR3 amino acids: CATSRDTSGSYNGQFF. The CDR3 DNA is TGTGCCACCAGCAGAGATACTAGCGGGAGCTACAATGGGCAGTTCTTC.

The chain recombines TRBV24-1 with TRBJ2-1, with D possibly TRBD1 on 5 matching bases. Germline V gene data show CDR1 as KGHDR and CDR2 as SFDVKD. The CDR3 has 15 residues. The ends were cut back, 4 bases at V and 6 bases at J, with 15 bases in the middle. CDR3 coding DNA: TGTGCCACCAGTGACCATGACCTTAGGGGCAATGAGCAGTTCTTC. Its translation: CATSDHDLRGNEQFF.

Many counts were recorded for this clonotype. Sequence at one end of the junction differs from germline and may be a read error. The chain carries TRBV27 and TRBJ2-7, with TRBD1 identical over 7 bases. Germline lookup yields CDR1 MNHEY and CDR2 SMNVEV (reference sequence). The CDR3 runs to 13 residues. CDR3 loop: CASSSGTVYEQYF. DNA for the CDR3: TGCGCCAGCAGCTCTGGGACAGTCTACGAGCAGTACTTC.